This TCR beta chain was observed in a study of shared clonotypes between healthy human individuals. Study as a whole: Each donor contributed plates that comprised three CD4 naive, three CD4 memory, two CD8 naive and one CD8 memory.

Method: immunoSEQ multiplex PCR; TCRdb's copy keeps in-frame clones and lacks some. The sample has nearly 2 million clones, just under 95% seen once. The germline CDR1 and CDR2 sequences are MDHEN and SYDVKM. Trimming left V 5 bases short and J 2 bases short, with 17 bases between. This CDR3 is built from 16 residues. Terminally differentiated effector memory CD45RA+ cells were excluded by CCR7 positive selection of CD45RO-negative cells. V and J are TRBV28 and TRBJ2-3; the D is unclear. Sequenced: naive CD8+ T cells sorted from blood. The clonotype originates from a man younger than 35 in good health. The CDR3: CASSPTRIAYTDTQYF. CDR3 nucleotide sequence: TGTGCCAGCAGTCCCACAAGGATAGCCTACACAGATACGCAGTATTTT.